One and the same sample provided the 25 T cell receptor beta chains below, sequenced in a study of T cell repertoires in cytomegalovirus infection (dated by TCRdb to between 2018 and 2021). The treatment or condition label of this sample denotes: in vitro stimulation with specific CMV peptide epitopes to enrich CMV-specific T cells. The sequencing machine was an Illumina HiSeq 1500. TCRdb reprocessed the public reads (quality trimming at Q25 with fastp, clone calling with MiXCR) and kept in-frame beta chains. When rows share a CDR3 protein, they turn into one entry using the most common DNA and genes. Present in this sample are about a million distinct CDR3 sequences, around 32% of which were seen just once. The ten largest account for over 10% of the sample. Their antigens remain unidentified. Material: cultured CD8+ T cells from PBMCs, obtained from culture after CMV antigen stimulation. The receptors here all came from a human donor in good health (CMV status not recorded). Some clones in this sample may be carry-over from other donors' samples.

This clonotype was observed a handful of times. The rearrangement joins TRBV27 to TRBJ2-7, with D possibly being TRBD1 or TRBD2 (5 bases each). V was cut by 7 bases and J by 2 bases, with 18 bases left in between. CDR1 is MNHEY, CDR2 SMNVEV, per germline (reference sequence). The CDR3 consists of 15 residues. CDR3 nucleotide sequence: TGTGCCAGCAAAATAGGTAGGGACCCGACCTACGAGCAGTACTTC. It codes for CASKIGRDPTYEQYF.

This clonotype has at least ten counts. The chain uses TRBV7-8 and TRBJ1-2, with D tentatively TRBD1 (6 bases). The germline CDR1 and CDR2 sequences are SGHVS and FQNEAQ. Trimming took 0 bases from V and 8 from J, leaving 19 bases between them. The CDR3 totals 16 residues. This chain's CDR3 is CASSLANTPRGMGYTF. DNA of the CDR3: TGTGCCAGCAGCTTAGCTAATACGCCCAGGGGAATGGGCTACACCTTC. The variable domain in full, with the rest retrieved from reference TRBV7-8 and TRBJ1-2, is GAGVSQSPRYKVAKRGQDVALRCDPISGHVSLFWYQQALGQGPEFLTYFQNEAQLDKSGLPSDRFFAERPEGSVSTLKIQRTQQEDSAVYLCASSLANTPRGMGYTFGSGTRLTVV.

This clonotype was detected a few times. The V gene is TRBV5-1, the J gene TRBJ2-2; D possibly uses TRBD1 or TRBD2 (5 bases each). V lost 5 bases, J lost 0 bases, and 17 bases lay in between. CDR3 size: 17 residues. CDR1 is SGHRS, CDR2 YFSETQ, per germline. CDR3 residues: CASRPTRGPTNTGELFF. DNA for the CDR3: TGCGCCAGCAGACCCACTAGGGGCCCTACGAACACCGGGGAGCTGTTTTTT.

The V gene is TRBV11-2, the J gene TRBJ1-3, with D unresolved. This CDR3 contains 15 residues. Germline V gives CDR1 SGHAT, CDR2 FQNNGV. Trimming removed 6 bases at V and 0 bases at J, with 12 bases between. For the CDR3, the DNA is TGTGCCAGCAGACCCGGACGGCTCTCTGGAAACACCATATATTTT. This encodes CASRPGRLSGNTIYF.

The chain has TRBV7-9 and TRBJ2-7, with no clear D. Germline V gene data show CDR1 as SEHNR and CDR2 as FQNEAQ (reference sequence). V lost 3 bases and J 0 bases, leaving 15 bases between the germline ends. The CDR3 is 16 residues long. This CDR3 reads CASSFEASPLSYEQYF. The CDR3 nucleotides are TGTGCCAGCAGCTTCGAGGCATCCCCTCTCTCCTACGAGCAGTACTTC.

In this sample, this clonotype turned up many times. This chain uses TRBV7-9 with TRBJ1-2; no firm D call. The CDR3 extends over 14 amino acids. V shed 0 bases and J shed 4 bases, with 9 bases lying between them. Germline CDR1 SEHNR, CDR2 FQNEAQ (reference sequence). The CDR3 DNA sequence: TGTGCCAGCAGCTTAGCGTACACCATCTATGGCTACACCTTC. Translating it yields CASSLAYTIYGYTF. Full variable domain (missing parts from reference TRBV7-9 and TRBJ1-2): DTGVSQNPRHKITKRGQNVTFRCDPISEHNRLYWYRQTLGQGPEFLTYFQNEAQLEKSRLLSDRFSAERPKGSFSTLEIQRTEQGDSAMYLCASSLAYTIYGYTFGSGTRLTVV.

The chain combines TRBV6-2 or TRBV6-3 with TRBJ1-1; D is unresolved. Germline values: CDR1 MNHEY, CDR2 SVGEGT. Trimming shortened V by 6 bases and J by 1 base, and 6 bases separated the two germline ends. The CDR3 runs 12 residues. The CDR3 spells CASRNWNTEAFF. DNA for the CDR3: TGTGCCAGCAGAAACTGGAACACTGAAGCTTTCTTT.

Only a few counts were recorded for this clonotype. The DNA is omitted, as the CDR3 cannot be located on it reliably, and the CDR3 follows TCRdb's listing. The CDR3 sequence is CISVSEAFHPRDTSYSNQPQHF. The V gene is TRBV7-5, the J gene TRBJ1-5; the D call of TRBD1 is as the table states it, not checked on the DNA. TRBV7-5 is a recognized pseudogene. The CDR3 comprises 22 residues, both ends counted.

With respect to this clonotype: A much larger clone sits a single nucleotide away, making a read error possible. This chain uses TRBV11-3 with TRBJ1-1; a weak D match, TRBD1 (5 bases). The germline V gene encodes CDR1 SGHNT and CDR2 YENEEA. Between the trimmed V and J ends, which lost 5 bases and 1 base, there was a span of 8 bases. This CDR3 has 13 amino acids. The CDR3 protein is CASSDDRNTEAFF. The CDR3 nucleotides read TGTGCCAGCAGCGATGACAGGAACACTGAAGCTTTCTTT.

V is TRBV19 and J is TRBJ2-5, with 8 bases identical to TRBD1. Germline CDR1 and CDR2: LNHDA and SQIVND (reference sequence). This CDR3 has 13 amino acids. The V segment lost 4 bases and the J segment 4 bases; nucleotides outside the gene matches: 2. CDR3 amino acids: CASSKDRAETQYF. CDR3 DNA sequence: TGTGCCAGTAGTAAGGACAGGGCAGAGACCCAGTACTTC.

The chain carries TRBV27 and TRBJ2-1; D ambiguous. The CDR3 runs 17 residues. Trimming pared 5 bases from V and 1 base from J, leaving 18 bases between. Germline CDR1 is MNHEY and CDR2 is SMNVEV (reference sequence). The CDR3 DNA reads TGTGCCAGCAGTGGCGAACAGCGTCTCGGTTCCTACAATGAGCAGTTCTTC. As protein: CASSGEQRLGSYNEQFF.

The CDR3 sequence is CASRKQAGQRYNEQFF. The CDR3 DNA reads as TGTGCCAGCAGAAAGCAGGCAGGCCAACGCTACAATGAGCAGTTCTTC. This chain connects TRBV7-6 to TRBJ2-1; D gene ambiguous. Trimming removed 6 bases at V and 3 bases at J, with 18 bases between. The CDR3 sequence is 16 residues long. From germline, CDR1 is SGHVS and CDR2 FNYEAQ.

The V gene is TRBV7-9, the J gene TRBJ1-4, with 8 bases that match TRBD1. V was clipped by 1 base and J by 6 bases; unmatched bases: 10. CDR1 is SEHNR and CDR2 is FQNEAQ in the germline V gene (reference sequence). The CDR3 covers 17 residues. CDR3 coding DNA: TGTGCCAGCAGCTTAGTGAGGACAGGGAGGATGGATGAAAAACTGTTTTTT. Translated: CASSLVRTGRMDEKLFF.

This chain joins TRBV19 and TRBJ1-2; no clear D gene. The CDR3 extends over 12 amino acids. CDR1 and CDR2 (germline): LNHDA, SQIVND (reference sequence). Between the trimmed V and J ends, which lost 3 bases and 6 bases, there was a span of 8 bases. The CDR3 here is CASSMWGNGYTF. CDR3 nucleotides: TGTGCCAGTAGTATGTGGGGAAATGGCTACACCTTC. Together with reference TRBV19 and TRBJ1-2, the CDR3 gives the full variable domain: DGGITQSPKYLFRKEGQNVTLSCEQNLNHDAMYWYRQDPGQGLRLIYYSQIVNDFQKGDIAEGYSVSREKKESFPLTVTSAQKNPTAFYLCASSMWGNGYTFGSGTRLTVV.

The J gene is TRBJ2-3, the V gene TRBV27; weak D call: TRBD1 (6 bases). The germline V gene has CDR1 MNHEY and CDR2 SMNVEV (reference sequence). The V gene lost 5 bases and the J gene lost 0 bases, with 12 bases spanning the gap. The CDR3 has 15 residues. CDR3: CASSAWGPSTDTQYF. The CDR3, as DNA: TGTGCCAGCAGTGCCTGGGGGCCGAGCACAGATACGCAGTATTTT.

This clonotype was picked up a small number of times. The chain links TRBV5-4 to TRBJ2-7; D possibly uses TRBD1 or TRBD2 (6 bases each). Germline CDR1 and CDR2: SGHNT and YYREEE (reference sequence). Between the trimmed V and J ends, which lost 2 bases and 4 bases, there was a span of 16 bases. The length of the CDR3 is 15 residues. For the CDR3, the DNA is TGTGCCAGCAGCTTTATTTCGGGGGCAGGGTACGAGCAGTACTTC. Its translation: CASSFISGAGYEQYF.

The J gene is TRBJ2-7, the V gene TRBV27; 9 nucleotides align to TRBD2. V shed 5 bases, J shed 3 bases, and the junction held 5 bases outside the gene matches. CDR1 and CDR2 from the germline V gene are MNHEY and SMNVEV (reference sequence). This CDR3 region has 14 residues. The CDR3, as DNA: TGTGCCAGCAGTCTGACTAGCGGCTACTACGAGCAGTACTTC. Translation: CASSLTSGYYEQYF.

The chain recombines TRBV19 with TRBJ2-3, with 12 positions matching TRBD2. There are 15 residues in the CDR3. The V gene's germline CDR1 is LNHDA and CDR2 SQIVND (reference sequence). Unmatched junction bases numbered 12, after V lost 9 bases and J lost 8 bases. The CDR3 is CASTLELAGGSTQYF. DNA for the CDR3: TGTGCCAGCACCCTCGAACTAGCGGGGGGATCTACGCAGTATTTT.

The CDR3 here is CASSGRWLSNQPQHF. The CDR3, as DNA: TGTGCCAGTAGCGGACGGTGGCTTAGCAATCAGCCCCAGCATTTT. The rearrangement uses TRBV19 and TRBJ1-5; no clear D gene. V lost 6 bases to trimming and J lost 0 bases, with 12 bases between them. Germline CDR1 reads LNHDA; CDR2 reads SQIVND (reference sequence). The CDR3 spans 15 residues.

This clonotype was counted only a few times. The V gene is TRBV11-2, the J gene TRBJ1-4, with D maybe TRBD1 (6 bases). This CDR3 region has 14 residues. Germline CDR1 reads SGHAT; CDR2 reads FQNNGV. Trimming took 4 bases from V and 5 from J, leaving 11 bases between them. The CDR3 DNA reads TGTGCCAGCAGCTCTCCCGGGACAAATGAAAAACTGTTTTTT. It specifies CASSSPGTNEKLFF. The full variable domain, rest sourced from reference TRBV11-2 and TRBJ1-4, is EAGVAQSPRYKIIEKRQSVAFWCNPISGHATLYWYQQILGQGPKLLIQFQNNGVVDDSQLPKDRFSAERLKGVDSTLKIQPAKLEDSAVYLCASSSPGTNEKLFFGSGTQLSVL.

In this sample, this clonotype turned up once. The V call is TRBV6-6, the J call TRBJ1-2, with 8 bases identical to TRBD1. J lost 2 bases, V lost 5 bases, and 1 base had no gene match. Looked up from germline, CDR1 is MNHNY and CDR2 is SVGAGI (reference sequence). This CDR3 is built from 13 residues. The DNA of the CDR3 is TGTGCCAGCAGTAGGACAGGGAACTATGGCTACACCTTC. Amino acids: CASSRTGNYGYTF.

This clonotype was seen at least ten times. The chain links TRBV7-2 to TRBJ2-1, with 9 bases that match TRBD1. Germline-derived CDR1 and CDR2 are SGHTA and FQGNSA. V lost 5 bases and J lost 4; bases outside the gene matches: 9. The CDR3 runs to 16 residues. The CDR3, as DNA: TGTGCCAGCAGCCCGAGCATCGGACAGGGGTACAATGAGCAGTTCTTC. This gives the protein CASSPSIGQGYNEQFF.

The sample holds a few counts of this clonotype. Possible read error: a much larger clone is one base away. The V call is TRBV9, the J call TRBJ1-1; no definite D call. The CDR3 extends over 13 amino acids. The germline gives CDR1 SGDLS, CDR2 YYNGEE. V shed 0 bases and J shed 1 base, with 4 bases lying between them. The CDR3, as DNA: TGTGCCAGCAGCGTAGCAGGGAACACTGAAGCTTTCTTT. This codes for CASSVAGNTEAFF. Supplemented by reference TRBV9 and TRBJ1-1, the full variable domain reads DSGVTQTPKHLITATGQRVTLRCSPRSGDLSVYWYQQSLDQGLQFLIQYYNGEERAKGNILERFSAQQFPDLHSELNLSSLELGDSALYFCASSVAGNTEAFFGQGTRLTVV.

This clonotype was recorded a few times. The CDR3 DNA sequence: TGTGCCATTAGAACCAGGACTAGCGGGCGTAGCACAGATACGCAGTATTTT. Its translation: CAIRTRTSGRSTDTQYF. This chain uses TRBV10-3 with TRBJ2-3, with 11 nucleotides matching TRBD2. Per the germline V gene, CDR1 is ENHRY and CDR2 is SYGVKD. The CDR3 loop spans 17 amino acids. The V gene end was trimmed by 9 bases and the J gene end by 0 bases; junction bases not matched to a gene: 11.

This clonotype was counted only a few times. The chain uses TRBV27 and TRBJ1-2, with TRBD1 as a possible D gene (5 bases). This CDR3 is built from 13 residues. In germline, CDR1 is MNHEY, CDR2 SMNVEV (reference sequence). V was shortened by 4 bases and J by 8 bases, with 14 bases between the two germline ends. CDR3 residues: CASSSPGWVGYTF. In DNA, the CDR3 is TGTGCCAGCAGTTCCCCAGGGTGGGTAGGCTACACCTTC.